Sequencing of this TCR beta chain was carried out in a study of regulatory T cells in long-lasting Graves disease. Overall study: Graves' patients who were just diagnosed had used antithyroid drugs for under 3 months.

Time point here: newly diagnosed GD, antithyroid drugs for less than 3 months. The authors made the TCR library using RNA they extracted from PBMCs. The peripheral blood volume drawn was roughly 8.7 milliliters, and it was collected into EDTA tubes. Regarding this clonotype: Its antigen is unidentified.

The V gene's germline CDR1 is MGHRA and CDR2 YSYEKL. Between the trimmed V and J ends, which lost 1 base and 4 bases, there was a span of 5 bases. The CDR3 totals 13 residues. For TCR beta, libraries came from iRepertoire HTBI primers and Arm-PCR of CDR3 regions. One entry per CDR3 protein, called by TCRdb with MiXCR from the multiplex PCR reads. Among fewer than 500,000 distinct CDR3 sequences listed, under 20% were seen once. Study results and caveats: With persistent disease, TRBV28, TRBJ1-2 and TRBJ2-5 were the favored segments.

The data also belong to a second study, concerning T cells in Graves' hyperthyroidism and ophthalmopathy. As that study records: In the first-round RT-PCR of the TCR CDR3, the HTBI primer set was used.

The TCR was taken from a middle-aged man with Graves disease. This sequence joins TRBV4-1 and TRBJ2-1; D unresolved. Sample: peripheral blood mononuclear cells (PBMCs), taken at new diagnosis, from a patient treated with antithyroid drugs. The DNA for the CDR3 is TGCGCCAGCAGCCAAGTGCAGTACAATGAGCAGTTCTTC. It specifies CASSQVQYNEQFF.